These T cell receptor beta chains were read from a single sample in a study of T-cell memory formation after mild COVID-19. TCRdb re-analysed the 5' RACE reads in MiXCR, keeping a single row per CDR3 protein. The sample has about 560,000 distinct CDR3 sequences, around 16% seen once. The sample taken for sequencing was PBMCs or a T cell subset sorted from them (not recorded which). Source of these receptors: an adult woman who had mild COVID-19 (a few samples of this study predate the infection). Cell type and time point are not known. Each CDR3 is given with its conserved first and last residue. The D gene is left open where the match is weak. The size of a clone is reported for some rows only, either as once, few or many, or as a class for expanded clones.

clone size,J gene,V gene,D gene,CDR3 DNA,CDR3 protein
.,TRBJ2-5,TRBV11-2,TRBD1,TGTGCCAGCAGCCTCGGGGACAGGGGTCGAGAGACCCAGTACTTC,CASSLGDRGRETQYF
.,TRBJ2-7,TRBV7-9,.,TGTGCCAGCAGCCAGGGACAAGCCGGAATTTTCAGCGAGCAGTACTTC,CASSQGQAGIFSEQYF
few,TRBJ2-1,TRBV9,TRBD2,TGTGCCAGCAGCGTGGGGGGACTAGCGAATGAGCAGTTCTTC,CASSVGGLANEQFF
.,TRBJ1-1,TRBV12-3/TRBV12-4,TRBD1,TGTGCCAGCACAGCAGGAGGGGGCATCACTGAAGCTTTCTTT,CASTAGGGITEAFF
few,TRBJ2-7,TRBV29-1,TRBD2,TGCAGCGTTGCGGGGGGGAAGAGAAACTACGAGCAGTACTTC,CSVAGGKRNYEQYF
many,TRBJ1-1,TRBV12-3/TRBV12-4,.,TGTGCCAGCAGTTTCTCGCCGGGGGCGCGTGAAGCTTTCTTT,CASSFSPGAREAFF
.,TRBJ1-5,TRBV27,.,TGTGCCAGCAGCCCACCGGGAGCTCAGCCCCAGCATTTT,CASSPPGAQPQHF
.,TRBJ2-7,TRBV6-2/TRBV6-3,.,TGTGCCAGCCACGACAGGTGGGGGGTAAGCTCCTACGAGCAGTACTTC,CASHDRWGVSSYEQYF
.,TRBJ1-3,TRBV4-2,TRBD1,TGTGCCAGCAGCCAAGACGGACAGGGAGGAAACACCATATATTTT,CASSQDGQGGNTIYF
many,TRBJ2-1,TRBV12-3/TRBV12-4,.,TGTGCCAGCAGTGAAGTCCGGGAGAGAAGGTTCTTC,CASSEVRERRFF
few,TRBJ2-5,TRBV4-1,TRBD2,TGCGCCAGCAGGCAACTCGGACTAGCGGGCCAAGAGACCCAGTACTTC,CASRQLGLAGQETQYF
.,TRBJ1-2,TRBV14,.,TGTGCCAGCACCAGCAGCGAGGGAACACCACCCAACTATGGCTACACCTTC,CASTSSEGTPPNYGYTF
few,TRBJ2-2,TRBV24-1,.,TGTGCCACCAGTGATCTTTTTGGAGACACCGGGGAGCTGTTTTTT,CATSDLFGDTGELFF
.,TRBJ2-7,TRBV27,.,TGTGCCAGCAGTTCTAGGGCGGGGTACGAGCAGTACTTC,CASSSRAGYEQYF
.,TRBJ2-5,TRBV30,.,TGTGCCTGGGGGAGACAAGAGACCCAGTACTTC,CAWGRQETQYF
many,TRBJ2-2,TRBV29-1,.,TGCAGCGTAGAAGCGGGTACCGGGGAGCTGTTTTTT,CSVEAGTGELFF
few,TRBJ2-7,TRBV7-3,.,TGTGCCAGCAGCTTACCAGGCCTGGACTACGAGCAGTACTTC,CASSLPGLDYEQYF
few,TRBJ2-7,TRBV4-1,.,TGCGCCAGCAGCCCGACAGGGAGCGGGTCCTACGAGCAGTACTTC,CASSPTGSGSYEQYF
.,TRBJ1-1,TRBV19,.,TGTGCCAGTATGAGGGGCCGGGGGAACACTGAAGCTTTCTTT,CASMRGRGNTEAFF
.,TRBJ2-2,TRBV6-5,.,TGTGCCAGCAGTTCCCTCGGGACTGACAACACCGGGGAGCTGTTTTTT,CASSSLGTDNTGELFF
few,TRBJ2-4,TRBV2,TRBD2,TGTGCCACCACTCTCGGGGGGTCCGCAGGCATTCAGTACTTC,CATTLGGSAGIQYF
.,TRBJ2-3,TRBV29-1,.,TGCAGCGTTTCTTCGAACACAGATACGCAGTATTTT,CSVSSNTDTQYF
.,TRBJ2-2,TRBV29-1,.,TGCAGCGTTGAGTTTCTGGGATACACCGGGGAGCTGTTTTTT,CSVEFLGYTGELFF
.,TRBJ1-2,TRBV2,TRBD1,TGTGCCAGCCGCTTCTCTCCGACAGGGGCTTATGGCTACACCTTC,CASRFSPTGAYGYTF